One sample yielded the 10 T cell receptor beta chains listed below, sequenced in a study of T cell responses to AZD1222 COVID-19 vaccine. Measured with immunoSEQ multiplex PCR; TCRdb has only the in-frame clones, and not every one. The repertoire holds about 120,000 clones, with 90% to 95% as singletons. Sequencing used peripheral blood, obtained on day 0 of AZD1222 vaccination. All receptors derive from an adult in good health.

V usage is TRBV15 and J usage is TRBJ2-4, with a tentative D call TRBD2 (5 bases). CDR1 is LNHNV and CDR2 is YYDKDF in the germline V gene (reference sequence). V dropped 3 bases and J dropped 3 bases, with 15 bases sitting between them. This CDR3 has 16 amino acids. This chain's CDR3 is CATSSGVGLGKNIQYF. CDR3 coding DNA: TGTGCCACCAGCAGCGGGGTGGGGTTGGGCAAAAACATTCAGTACTTC.

This clone was recorded once. The CDR3 here is CASSFGRDREIGGNQPQHF. The CDR3 coding sequence is TGTGCCAGCAGCTTCGGCCGGGACAGGGAAATAGGGGGCAATCAGCCCCAGCATTTT. The rearrangement uses TRBV5-6 and TRBJ1-5, with 9 bases matching TRBD1. The trim removed 2 bases at V and 2 bases at J, leaving 14 bases unmatched. CDR3 length: 19 residues. CDR1 SGHDT and CDR2 YYEEEE come from the germline V gene.

The chain joins TRBV29-1 to TRBJ1-6; 8 nucleotides match TRBD1. V shed 7 bases, J shed 8 bases, and the junction held 7 bases outside the gene matches. CDR3 length equals 13 residues. CDR1 is SQVTM and CDR2 is ANQGSEA in the germline V gene. The chain's CDR3 is CSGQTGVDSPLHF. The CDR3, as DNA: TGCAGCGGTCAGACAGGGGTGGATTCACCCCTCCACTTT.

The V and J genes are TRBV3-1 (or the pseudogene TRBV3-2) and TRBJ2-1; D not resolved. Germline CDR1 and CDR2: LGHDT and YNNKEL (reference sequence). Trimming left V 4 bases short and J 8 bases short, with 18 bases between. The CDR3 loop spans 15 amino acids. The CDR3: CASSPTRTIWYEQFF. Here the CDR3 DNA reads TGTGCCAGCAGCCCCACCCGGACGATTTGGTATGAGCAGTTCTTC.

The CDR3 nucleotides are TGTGCCAGTAGCACCGGGCCGTATAGCACAGATACGCAGTATTTT. Translating gives CASSTGPYSTDTQYF. The chain recombines TRBV19 with TRBJ2-3; D not certain. The CDR3 length is 15 residues. The V and J ends lost 6 bases and 0 bases respectively, with 13 bases between them. In germline, CDR1 is LNHDA, CDR2 SQIVND (reference sequence).

The chain joins TRBV5-1 to TRBJ2-3; 7 bases match TRBD2. This CDR3 is 15 amino acids long. CDR1 and CDR2 from the germline V gene are SGHRS and YFSETQ. The trim removed 1 base at V and 4 bases at J, leaving 6 bases unmatched. This CDR3 is CASSLTGGPPDTQYF. In nucleotides, the CDR3 is TGCGCCAGCAGCTTGACGGGAGGCCCCCCAGATACGCAGTATTTT.

The V call is TRBV29-1, the J call TRBJ2-5; D tentatively fits TRBD1 or TRBD2 (6 bases each). Trimming left V 7 bases short and J 4 bases short, with 19 bases between. The CDR3 totals 14 residues. Germline V gene data show CDR1 as SQVTM and CDR2 as ANQGSEA. This chain's CDR3 is CSARGGEGGETQYF. The CDR3 coding sequence is TGCAGCGCCAGGGGAGGTGAGGGAGGAGAGACCCAGTACTTC.

This clone was seen more than once but under ten times. The V gene is TRBV7-9, the J gene TRBJ1-1; a weak D match, TRBD1 (5 bases). CDR3 length: 15 amino acids. The germline V gene has CDR1 SEHNR and CDR2 FQNEAQ (reference sequence). V dropped 0 bases and J dropped 0 bases, with 8 bases sitting between them. CDR3 residues: CASSLADSLNTEAFF. The CDR3 region has the DNA TGTGCCAGCAGCTTAGCAGACAGCCTGAACACTGAAGCTTTCTTT.

Only a few counts were recorded for this clone. This chain joins TRBV7-2 and TRBJ2-5; 9 bases are a match to TRBD1. This CDR3 spans 18 amino acids. Germline CDR1 is SGHTA and CDR2 is FQGNSA. V lost 1 base to trimming and J lost 1 base; unmatched junction nucleotides: 10. This chain's CDR3 is CASSLGQGGNPLQETQYF. The DNA for the CDR3 is TGTGCCAGCAGCTTAGGACAGGGGGGGAACCCTCTCCAAGAGACCCAGTACTTC.

The chain employs TRBV10-3 and TRBJ2-1; 8 nucleotides align to TRBD2. Germline lookup yields CDR1 ENHRY and CDR2 SYGVKD. This CDR3 is 15 amino acids long. V shed 10 bases, J shed 8 bases, and the junction held 16 bases outside the gene matches. CDR3: CATRQGSGSLHEQFF. DNA for the CDR3: TGTGCCACCAGGCAGGGGAGCGGGAGTCTTCATGAGCAGTTCTTC.